This entry lists 7 T cell receptor beta chains sequenced from one sample in a study of blood T cell repertoires in COVID-19. The protocol was immunoSEQ multiplex PCR, while the TCRdb copy is restricted to in-frame clones and leaves out a portion. The table has approximately 500,000 clones, approximately 85% seen once. Input material: peripheral blood. These receptors originate from a human donor in a cohort sampled during active COVID-19.

The table lists this clone with a few counts. This CDR3 reads CASSRPATSTDTQYF. CDR3 DNA sequence: TGTGCCAGTAGCCGACCCGCGACTAGCACAGATACGCAGTATTTT. The gene calls are TRBV19 and TRBJ2-3; D not certain. The germline V and J ends were trimmed by 6 bases and 0 bases, with 13 bases remaining between them. The CDR3 contains 15 residues. Germline lookup yields CDR1 LNHDA and CDR2 SQIVND (reference sequence). The full variable domain, completed using reference TRBV19 and TRBJ2-3, is DGGITQSPKYLFRKEGQNVTLSCEQNLNHDAMYWYRQDPGQGLRLIYYSQIVNDFQKGDIAEGYSVSREKKESFPLTVTSAQKNPTAFYLCASSRPATSTDTQYFGPGTRLTVL.

This clone came up once. The chain links TRBV28 to TRBJ2-1; 7 bases agree with TRBD2. The CDR3 runs to 15 residues. The junction had 4 bases not matched to a gene; V was cut back by 2 bases and J by 3 bases. Germline-derived CDR1 and CDR2 are MDHEN and SYDVKM. CDR3 in DNA: TGTGCCAGCAGTTTAGCGGGAGAGGGCTACAATGAGCAGTTCTTC. As protein: CASSLAGEGYNEQFF.

This sequence joins TRBV6-6 and TRBJ2-6; the D gene is possibly TRBD2 (6 bases). Germline values: CDR1 MNHNY, CDR2 SVGAGI (reference sequence). Trimming removed 1 base from V and 2 bases from J, with 6 bases in between. CDR3 length equals 15 residues. The CDR3, as DNA: TGTGCCAGCAGTTACTGGGGGGCTGGGGCCAACGTCCTGACTTTC. Translating gives CASSYWGAGANVLTF.

This clone was detected only a few times. V gene TRBV18 combines with J gene TRBJ1-1, with 9 positions matching TRBD1. Germline loops: CDR1 KGHSH, CDR2 LQKENI. The CDR3 is 15 amino acids. With V trimmed by 2 bases and J by 6 bases, 7 bases remained unmatched. In nucleotides, the CDR3 is TGTGCCAGCTCACCAACGGGACAGGGAGGACCTGAAGCTTTCTTT. Translating gives CASSPTGQGGPEAFF.

This clone was detected once. The chain recombines TRBV4-1 with TRBJ1-1, with 7 bases lining up with TRBD1. Losses at the gene ends were 5 bases for V and 4 bases for J; bases not matched to a gene: 4. This CDR3 comprises 13 residues. Germline values: CDR1 MGHRA, CDR2 YSYEKL. CDR3 DNA sequence: TGCGCCAGCAGCACGACAGGGTTCACTGAAGCTTTCTTT. Translation gives CASSTTGFTEAFF.

This clone was observed a few times. The chain employs TRBV10-1 and TRBJ2-3; 7 bases are a match to TRBD2. Germline CDR1 and CDR2: WNHNN and SYGVQD (reference sequence). CDR3 length equals 13 residues. With V trimmed by 5 bases and J by 3 bases, 2 bases remained unmatched. CDR3 loop: CASSRGGTDTQYF. Written as DNA, the CDR3 is TGCGCCAGCAGTCGCGGGGGAACAGATACGCAGTATTTT.

This chain connects TRBV11-1 to TRBJ1-5; possibly TRBD1 for D (6 bases). This CDR3 is built from 13 residues. Germline assignment: CDR1 SGHAT and CDR2 FQDESV (reference sequence). The V gene lost 0 bases and the J gene lost 7 bases, with 7 bases spanning the gap. This CDR3 is CASSLAQGQPQHF. In nucleotides, the CDR3 is TGTGCCAGCAGCTTAGCGCAGGGGCAGCCCCAGCATTTT.